This T cell receptor (beta chain) was identified during a study of blood T cells in healthy people across ages. A few counts support this clonotype. CDR3 length: 11 residues. Germline V gene data show CDR1 as KGHSH and CDR2 as LQKENI. With 3 bases removed from V and 9 bases from J, the gap between germline ends came to 8 bases. A second roughly 6 to 11 cycle PCR used barcoded and J-beta primers. TCRdb redid the calling of the 5' RACE reads with MiXCR, one entry per CDR3 protein. The sample carries hundreds of thousands of distinct CDR3 sequences, around 20% recorded once. This chain joins TRBV18 and TRBJ1-1, with a possible D match to TRBD1 (5 bases). Sequenced material: blood. The clonotype was recovered from an older man in good health. The CDR3 loop reads CASSPGLQAFF. Here the CDR3 DNA reads TGTGCCAGCTCACCGGGACTCCAAGCTTTCTTT.